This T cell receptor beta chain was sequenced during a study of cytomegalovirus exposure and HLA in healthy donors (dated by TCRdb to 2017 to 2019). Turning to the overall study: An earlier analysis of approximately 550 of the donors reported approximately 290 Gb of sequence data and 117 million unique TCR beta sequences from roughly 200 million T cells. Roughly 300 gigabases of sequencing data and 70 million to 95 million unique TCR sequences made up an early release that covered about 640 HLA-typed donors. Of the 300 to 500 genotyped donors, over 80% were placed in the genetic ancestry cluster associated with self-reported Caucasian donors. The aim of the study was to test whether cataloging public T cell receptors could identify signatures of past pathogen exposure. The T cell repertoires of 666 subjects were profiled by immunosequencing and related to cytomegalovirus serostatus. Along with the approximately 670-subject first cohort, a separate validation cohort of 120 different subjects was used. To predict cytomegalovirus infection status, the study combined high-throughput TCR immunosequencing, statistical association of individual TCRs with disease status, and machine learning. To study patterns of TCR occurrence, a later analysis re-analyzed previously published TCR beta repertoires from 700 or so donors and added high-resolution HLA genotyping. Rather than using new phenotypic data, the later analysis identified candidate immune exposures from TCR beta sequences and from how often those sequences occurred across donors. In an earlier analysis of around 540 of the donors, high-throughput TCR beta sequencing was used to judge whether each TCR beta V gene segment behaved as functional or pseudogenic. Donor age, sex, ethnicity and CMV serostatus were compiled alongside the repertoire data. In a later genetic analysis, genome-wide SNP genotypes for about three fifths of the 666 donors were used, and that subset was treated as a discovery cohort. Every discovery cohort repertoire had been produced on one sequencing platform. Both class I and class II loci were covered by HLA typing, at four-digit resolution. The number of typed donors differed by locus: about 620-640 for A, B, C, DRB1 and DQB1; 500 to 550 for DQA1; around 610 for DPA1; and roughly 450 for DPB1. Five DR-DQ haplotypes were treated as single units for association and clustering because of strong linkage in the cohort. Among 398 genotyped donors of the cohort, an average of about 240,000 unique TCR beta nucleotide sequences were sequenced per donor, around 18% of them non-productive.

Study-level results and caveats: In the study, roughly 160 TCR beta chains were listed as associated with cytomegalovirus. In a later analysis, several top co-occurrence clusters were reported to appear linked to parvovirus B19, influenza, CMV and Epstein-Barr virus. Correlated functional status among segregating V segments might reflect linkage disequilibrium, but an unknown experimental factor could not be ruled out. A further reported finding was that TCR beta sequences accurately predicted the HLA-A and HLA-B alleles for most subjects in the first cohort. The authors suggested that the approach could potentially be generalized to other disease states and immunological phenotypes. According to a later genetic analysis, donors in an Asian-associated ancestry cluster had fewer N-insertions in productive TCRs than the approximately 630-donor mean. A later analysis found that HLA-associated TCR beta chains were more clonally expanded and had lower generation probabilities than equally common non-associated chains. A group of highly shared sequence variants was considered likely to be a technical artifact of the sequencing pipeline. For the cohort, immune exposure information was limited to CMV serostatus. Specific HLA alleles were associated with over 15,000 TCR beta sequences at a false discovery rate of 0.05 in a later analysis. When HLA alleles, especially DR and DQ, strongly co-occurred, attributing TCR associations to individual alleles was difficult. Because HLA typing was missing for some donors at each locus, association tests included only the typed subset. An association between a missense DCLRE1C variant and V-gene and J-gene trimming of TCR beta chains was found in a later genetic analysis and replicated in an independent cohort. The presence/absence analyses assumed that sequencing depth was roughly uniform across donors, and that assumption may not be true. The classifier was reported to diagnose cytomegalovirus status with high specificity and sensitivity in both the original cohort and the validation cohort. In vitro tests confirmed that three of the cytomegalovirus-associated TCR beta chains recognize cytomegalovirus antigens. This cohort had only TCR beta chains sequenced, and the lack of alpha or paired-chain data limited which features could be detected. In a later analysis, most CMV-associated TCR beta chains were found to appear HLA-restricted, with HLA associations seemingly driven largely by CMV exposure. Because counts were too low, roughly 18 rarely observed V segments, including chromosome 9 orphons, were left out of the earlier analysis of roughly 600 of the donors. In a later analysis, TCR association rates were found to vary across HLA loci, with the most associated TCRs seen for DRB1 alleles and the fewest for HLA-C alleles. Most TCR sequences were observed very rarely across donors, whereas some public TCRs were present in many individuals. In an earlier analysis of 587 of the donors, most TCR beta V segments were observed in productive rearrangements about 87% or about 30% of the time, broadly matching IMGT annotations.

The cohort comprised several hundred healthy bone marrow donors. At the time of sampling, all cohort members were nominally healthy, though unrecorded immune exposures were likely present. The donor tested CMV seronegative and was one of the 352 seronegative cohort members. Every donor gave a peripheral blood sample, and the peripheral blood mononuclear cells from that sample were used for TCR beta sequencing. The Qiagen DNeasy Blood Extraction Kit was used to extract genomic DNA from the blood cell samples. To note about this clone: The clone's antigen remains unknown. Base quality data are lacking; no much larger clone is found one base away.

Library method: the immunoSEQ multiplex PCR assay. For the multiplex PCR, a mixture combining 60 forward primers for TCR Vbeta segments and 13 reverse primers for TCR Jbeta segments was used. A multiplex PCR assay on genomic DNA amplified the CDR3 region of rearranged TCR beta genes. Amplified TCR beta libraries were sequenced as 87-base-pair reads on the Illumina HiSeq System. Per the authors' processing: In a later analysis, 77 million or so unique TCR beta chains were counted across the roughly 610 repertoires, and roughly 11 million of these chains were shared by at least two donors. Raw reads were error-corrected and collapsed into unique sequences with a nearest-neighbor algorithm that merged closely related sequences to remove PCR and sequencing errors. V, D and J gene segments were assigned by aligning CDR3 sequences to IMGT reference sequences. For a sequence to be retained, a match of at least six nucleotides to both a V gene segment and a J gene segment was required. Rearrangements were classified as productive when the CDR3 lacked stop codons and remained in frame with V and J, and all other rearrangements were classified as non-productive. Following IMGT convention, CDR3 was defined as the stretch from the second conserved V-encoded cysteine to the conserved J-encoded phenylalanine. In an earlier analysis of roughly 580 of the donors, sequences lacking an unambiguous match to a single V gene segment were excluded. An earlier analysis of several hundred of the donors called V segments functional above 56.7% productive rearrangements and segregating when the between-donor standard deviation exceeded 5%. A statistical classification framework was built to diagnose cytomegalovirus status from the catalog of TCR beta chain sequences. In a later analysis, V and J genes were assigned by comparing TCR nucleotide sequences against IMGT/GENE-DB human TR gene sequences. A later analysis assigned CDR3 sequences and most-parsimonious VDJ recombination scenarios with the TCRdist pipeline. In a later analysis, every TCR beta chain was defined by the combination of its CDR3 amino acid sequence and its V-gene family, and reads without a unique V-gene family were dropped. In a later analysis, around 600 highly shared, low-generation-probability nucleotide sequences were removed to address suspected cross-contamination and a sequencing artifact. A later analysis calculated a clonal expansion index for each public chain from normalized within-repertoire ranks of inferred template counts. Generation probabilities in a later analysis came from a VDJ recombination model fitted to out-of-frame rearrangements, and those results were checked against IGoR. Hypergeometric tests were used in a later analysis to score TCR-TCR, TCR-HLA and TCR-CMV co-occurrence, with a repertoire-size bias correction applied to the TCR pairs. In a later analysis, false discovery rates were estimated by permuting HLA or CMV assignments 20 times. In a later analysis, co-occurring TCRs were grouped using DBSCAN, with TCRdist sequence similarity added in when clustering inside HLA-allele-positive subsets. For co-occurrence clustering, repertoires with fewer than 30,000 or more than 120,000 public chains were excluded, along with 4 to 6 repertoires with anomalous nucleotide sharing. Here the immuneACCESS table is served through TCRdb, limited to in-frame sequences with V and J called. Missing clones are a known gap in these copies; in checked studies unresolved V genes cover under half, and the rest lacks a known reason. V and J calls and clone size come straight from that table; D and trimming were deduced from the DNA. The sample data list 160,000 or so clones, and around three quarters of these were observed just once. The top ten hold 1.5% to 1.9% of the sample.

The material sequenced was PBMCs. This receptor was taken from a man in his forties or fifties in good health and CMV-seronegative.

The DNA sequence is TGCGCCAGCAGCTTGCCGGAGGATACGCAGTATTTT. Its translation reads: CASSLPEDTQYF. The V and J segments used are TRBV5-1 and TRBJ2-3, with the identity of the D gene unclear. The CDR3 spans 12 residues, from the cysteine through the phenylalanine. The sequence is cut down to CDR3 DNA, 36 bases in frame from base 1. V loses 1 base, J loses 6 bases, and the germline ends lie 6 bases apart. The germline V gene provides CDR1 SGHRS and CDR2 YFSETQ.